Presented here are 8 T cell receptor beta chains from one specimen sequenced in a study of blood T cell repertoires in COVID-19 (dated by TCRdb to 2020 to 2021). Receptors were amplified or captured by the immunoSEQ multiplex PCR assay. Imported from immuneACCESS, the table was reduced by TCRdb to in-frame sequences with V and J called. These copies leave out some clones; in studies compared against another copy, an unresolved V gene accounts for under half, and the cause of the remainder is not known. This sample is represented by around 67,000 clones; around 88% of them were singletons. The ten top clones hold around 20% of the sample. Source material: peripheral blood. These receptors were obtained from an elderly woman with acute or convalescent COVID-19.

The CDR3 protein is CATSDAGTGVTGELFF. The CDR3 DNA is TGTGCCACCAGTGATGCCGGGACAGGGGTTACCGGGGAGCTGTTTTTT. The chain is built from TRBV24-1 and TRBJ2-2, with 10 bases fitting TRBD1. Germline loops: CDR1 KGHDR, CDR2 SFDVKD. The CDR3 has 16 residues. Germline trimming cut 3 bases from V and 5 bases from J; bases unmatched to any gene: 5.

The genes are TRBV9 and TRBJ2-2; 8 bases map to TRBD2. This CDR3 is 17 amino acids long. Germline V gene lookup returns CDR1 SGDLS and CDR2 YYNGEE. J gave up 0 bases and V 0 bases, and 4 bases lay outside the gene matches. The CDR3 nucleotides are TGTGCCAGCAGCGTAGCACTAGCGGAGTCGAACACCGGGGAGCTGTTTTTT. It codes for CASSVALAESNTGELFF. Full variable domain (remainder filled in from reference TRBV9 and TRBJ2-2): DSGVTQTPKHLITATGQRVTLRCSPRSGDLSVYWYQQSLDQGLQFLIQYYNGEERAKGNILERFSAQQFPDLHSELNLSSLELGDSALYFCASSVALAESNTGELFFGEGSRLTVL.

This sequence joins TRBV5-5 and TRBJ1-1; TRBD1 matches 8 bases. From germline, CDR1 is SGHKS and CDR2 YYEKEE (reference sequence). The CDR3 runs 14 residues. Losses at the gene ends were 1 base for V and 1 base for J; bases not matched to a gene: 0. The CDR3: CASSLTGGNTEAFF. The DNA for the CDR3 is TGTGCCAGCAGCTTGACAGGGGGGAACACTGAAGCTTTCTTT.

This chain joins TRBV19 and TRBJ2-1, with 7 bases aligning to TRBD2. The CDR3 has 13 amino acids. The germline CDR1 and CDR2 sequences are LNHDA and SQIVND (reference sequence). The J segment lost 7 bases and the V segment lost 10 bases, leaving 10 bases of the junction unmatched. The CDR3 coding sequence is TGTGCCACCGGTGGGGGGGTAAAAAATGAGCAGTTCTTC. This sequence encodes CATGGGVKNEQFF.

This chain links TRBV5-1 with TRBJ2-4, with D tentatively TRBD1 (6 bases). The V gene lost 0 bases and the J gene lost 8 bases, with 12 bases spanning the gap. The CDR3 spans 14 residues. Germline V lookup: CDR1 SGHRS, CDR2 YFSETQ. CDR3 nucleotide sequence: TGCGCCAGCAGCTTGGGTCAAAGGACAGACATTCAGTACTTC. It codes for CASSLGQRTDIQYF.

The chain combines TRBV7-2 with TRBJ2-7, with D possibly being TRBD2 (5 bases). V was pared by 2 bases and J by 5 bases, with 10 bases between. Germline V gene sequence: CDR1 SGHTA, CDR2 FQGNSA. The CDR3 sequence is 13 residues long. The CDR3 coding sequence is TGTGCCAGCAGCTTAAGGCCCGGGGACGAGCAGTACTTC. Its protein product is CASSLRPGDEQYF.

This clone was seen just once. Written as DNA, the CDR3 is TGTGCCGGGGGGACTAGCGAATTCACAGATACGCAGTATTTT. It yields the protein CAGGTSEFTDTQYF. V usage is TRBV30 and J usage is TRBJ2-3; 10 bases line up with TRBD2. This CDR3 spans 14 amino acids. Trimming took 8 bases from V and 2 from J; bases not matched to a gene: 7. Per germline, CDR1 GTSNPN and CDR2 SVGIG (reference sequence).

This clone was recorded once. The CDR3 sequence is CASSRDRTLSVQYF. DNA of the CDR3: TGTGCCAGCAGCAGGGACAGGACCCTTTCAGTGCAGTACTTC. The chain carries TRBV6-5 and TRBJ2-7; 8 bases match TRBD1. CDR1 MNHEY and CDR2 SVGAGI come from the germline V gene. The CDR3 has 14 amino acids. The J segment lost 9 bases and the V segment lost 6 bases, leaving 13 bases of the junction unmatched.